Here is one T cell receptor beta chain with its context. This CDR3 region has 19 residues. Losses at the gene ends were 2 bases for V and 0 bases for J; bases not matched to a gene: 15. Germline lookup yields CDR1 SGHRS and CDR2 YFSETQ. This specimen belongs to a study of control samples from healthy donors and cancer patients. Profiling relied on immunoSEQ multiplex PCR, and the TCRdb table lists in-frame clones only, not all of them. The repertoire includes about 150,000 clones, over 85% of them detected once, and almost 6% sits in the top ten. Sequencing was done on a sample of blood. The clonotype originates from a man younger than 30 in good health. This chain links TRBV5-1 with TRBJ2-7; TRBD1 matches at 9 bases. The CDR3: CASSFPTGTGKGSSYEQYF. The CDR3 bases are TGCGCCAGCAGCTTCCCTACCGGGACAGGGAAGGGGAGCTCCTACGAGCAGTACTTC.